This record covers a single TCR beta chain. The data originate from a study of control samples from healthy donors and cancer patients. Assay used: immunoSEQ multiplex PCR; TCRdb lists only in-frame clones, some missing. Among over 65,000 clones listed, 94% were seen once. This clonotype was sampled from a woman between 40 and 50 years old in good health. Sequenced sample: blood.

The CDR3 region has the DNA TGCGCCAGCAGCCGAGGACAGGGGGGGAATAATGAAAAACTGTTTTTT. Residues: CASSRGQGGNNEKLFF. V gene TRBV4-1 combines with J gene TRBJ1-4; 10 positions agree with TRBD1. Germline loops: CDR1 MGHRA, CDR2 YSYEKL. The CDR3 has 16 amino acids. Losses at the gene ends were 4 bases for V and 4 bases for J; bases not matched to a gene: 6.